Below, one T cell receptor (beta chain) is given with its context. The method was immunoSEQ multiplex PCR; TCRdb's version includes in-frame clones alone and lacks a portion of them. The sample lists some 60,000 clones, approximately 89% occurring once. Deletions cut 1 base from V and 2 bases from J, with 9 bases between. Germline assignment: CDR1 SGHAT and CDR2 FQNNGV. This CDR3 region has 15 residues. This sample stems from a study of technical replicates of blood from a handful of donors. The J gene is TRBJ2-1, the V gene TRBV11-2; D unresolved. Sequenced: PBMCs. The TCR was taken from a human donor in good health. Some clones in this sample may be carry-over from other donors' samples. CDR3 in DNA: TGTGCCAGCAGCTTAGCCTACAGCCCCTACAATGAGCAGTTCTTC. This gives the protein CASSLAYSPYNEQFF.